This T cell receptor (beta chain) was retrieved from a study of shared clonotypes between healthy human individuals. Study findings and constraints: Compared with memory subsets, naive subsets generally had larger estimated richness.

Regarding this clone: The antigen is unknown. Other DNA sequences in the same sample also yield this CDR3.

Trimming removed 5 bases from V and 7 bases from J, with 9 bases in between. Germline assignment: CDR1 MDHEN and CDR2 SYDVKM. The CDR3 runs 12 residues. The study separated CD4+ cells into CD45RA+ naive and CD45RA-negative memory subsets. At the deep level, the assay was run. This table comes from immunoSEQ multiplex PCR, and its TCRdb copy is limited to in-frame clones, with some not included. The sample shows over 700,000 clones, roughly 72% of them seen only once. The sequenced sample consisted of memory CD4+ T cells sorted from blood. Subset denoted: CD45RA-negative fraction. This sequence originates from a woman younger than 45 in good health. The genes are TRBV28 and TRBJ2-1, with no clear D. CDR3 region: CASSRQANEQFF. The CDR3 DNA follows: TGTGCCAGCAGTCGCCAGGCAAATGAGCAGTTCTTC.